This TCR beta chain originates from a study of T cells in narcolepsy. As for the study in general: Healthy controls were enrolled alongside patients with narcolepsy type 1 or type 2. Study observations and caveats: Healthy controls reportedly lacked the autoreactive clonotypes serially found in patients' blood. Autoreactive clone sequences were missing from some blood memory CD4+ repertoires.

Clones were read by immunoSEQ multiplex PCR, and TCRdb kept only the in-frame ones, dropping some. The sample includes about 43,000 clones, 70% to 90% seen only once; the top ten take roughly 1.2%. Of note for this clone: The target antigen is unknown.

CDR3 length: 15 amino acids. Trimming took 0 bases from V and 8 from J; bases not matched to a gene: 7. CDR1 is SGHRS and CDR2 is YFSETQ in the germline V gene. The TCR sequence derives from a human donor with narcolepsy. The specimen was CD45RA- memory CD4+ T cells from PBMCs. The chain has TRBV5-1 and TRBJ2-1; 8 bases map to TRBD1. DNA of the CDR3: TGCGCCAGCAGCTTGGATGGACAGGGTCGCGATGAGCAGTTCTTC. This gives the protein CASSLDGQGRDEQFF.